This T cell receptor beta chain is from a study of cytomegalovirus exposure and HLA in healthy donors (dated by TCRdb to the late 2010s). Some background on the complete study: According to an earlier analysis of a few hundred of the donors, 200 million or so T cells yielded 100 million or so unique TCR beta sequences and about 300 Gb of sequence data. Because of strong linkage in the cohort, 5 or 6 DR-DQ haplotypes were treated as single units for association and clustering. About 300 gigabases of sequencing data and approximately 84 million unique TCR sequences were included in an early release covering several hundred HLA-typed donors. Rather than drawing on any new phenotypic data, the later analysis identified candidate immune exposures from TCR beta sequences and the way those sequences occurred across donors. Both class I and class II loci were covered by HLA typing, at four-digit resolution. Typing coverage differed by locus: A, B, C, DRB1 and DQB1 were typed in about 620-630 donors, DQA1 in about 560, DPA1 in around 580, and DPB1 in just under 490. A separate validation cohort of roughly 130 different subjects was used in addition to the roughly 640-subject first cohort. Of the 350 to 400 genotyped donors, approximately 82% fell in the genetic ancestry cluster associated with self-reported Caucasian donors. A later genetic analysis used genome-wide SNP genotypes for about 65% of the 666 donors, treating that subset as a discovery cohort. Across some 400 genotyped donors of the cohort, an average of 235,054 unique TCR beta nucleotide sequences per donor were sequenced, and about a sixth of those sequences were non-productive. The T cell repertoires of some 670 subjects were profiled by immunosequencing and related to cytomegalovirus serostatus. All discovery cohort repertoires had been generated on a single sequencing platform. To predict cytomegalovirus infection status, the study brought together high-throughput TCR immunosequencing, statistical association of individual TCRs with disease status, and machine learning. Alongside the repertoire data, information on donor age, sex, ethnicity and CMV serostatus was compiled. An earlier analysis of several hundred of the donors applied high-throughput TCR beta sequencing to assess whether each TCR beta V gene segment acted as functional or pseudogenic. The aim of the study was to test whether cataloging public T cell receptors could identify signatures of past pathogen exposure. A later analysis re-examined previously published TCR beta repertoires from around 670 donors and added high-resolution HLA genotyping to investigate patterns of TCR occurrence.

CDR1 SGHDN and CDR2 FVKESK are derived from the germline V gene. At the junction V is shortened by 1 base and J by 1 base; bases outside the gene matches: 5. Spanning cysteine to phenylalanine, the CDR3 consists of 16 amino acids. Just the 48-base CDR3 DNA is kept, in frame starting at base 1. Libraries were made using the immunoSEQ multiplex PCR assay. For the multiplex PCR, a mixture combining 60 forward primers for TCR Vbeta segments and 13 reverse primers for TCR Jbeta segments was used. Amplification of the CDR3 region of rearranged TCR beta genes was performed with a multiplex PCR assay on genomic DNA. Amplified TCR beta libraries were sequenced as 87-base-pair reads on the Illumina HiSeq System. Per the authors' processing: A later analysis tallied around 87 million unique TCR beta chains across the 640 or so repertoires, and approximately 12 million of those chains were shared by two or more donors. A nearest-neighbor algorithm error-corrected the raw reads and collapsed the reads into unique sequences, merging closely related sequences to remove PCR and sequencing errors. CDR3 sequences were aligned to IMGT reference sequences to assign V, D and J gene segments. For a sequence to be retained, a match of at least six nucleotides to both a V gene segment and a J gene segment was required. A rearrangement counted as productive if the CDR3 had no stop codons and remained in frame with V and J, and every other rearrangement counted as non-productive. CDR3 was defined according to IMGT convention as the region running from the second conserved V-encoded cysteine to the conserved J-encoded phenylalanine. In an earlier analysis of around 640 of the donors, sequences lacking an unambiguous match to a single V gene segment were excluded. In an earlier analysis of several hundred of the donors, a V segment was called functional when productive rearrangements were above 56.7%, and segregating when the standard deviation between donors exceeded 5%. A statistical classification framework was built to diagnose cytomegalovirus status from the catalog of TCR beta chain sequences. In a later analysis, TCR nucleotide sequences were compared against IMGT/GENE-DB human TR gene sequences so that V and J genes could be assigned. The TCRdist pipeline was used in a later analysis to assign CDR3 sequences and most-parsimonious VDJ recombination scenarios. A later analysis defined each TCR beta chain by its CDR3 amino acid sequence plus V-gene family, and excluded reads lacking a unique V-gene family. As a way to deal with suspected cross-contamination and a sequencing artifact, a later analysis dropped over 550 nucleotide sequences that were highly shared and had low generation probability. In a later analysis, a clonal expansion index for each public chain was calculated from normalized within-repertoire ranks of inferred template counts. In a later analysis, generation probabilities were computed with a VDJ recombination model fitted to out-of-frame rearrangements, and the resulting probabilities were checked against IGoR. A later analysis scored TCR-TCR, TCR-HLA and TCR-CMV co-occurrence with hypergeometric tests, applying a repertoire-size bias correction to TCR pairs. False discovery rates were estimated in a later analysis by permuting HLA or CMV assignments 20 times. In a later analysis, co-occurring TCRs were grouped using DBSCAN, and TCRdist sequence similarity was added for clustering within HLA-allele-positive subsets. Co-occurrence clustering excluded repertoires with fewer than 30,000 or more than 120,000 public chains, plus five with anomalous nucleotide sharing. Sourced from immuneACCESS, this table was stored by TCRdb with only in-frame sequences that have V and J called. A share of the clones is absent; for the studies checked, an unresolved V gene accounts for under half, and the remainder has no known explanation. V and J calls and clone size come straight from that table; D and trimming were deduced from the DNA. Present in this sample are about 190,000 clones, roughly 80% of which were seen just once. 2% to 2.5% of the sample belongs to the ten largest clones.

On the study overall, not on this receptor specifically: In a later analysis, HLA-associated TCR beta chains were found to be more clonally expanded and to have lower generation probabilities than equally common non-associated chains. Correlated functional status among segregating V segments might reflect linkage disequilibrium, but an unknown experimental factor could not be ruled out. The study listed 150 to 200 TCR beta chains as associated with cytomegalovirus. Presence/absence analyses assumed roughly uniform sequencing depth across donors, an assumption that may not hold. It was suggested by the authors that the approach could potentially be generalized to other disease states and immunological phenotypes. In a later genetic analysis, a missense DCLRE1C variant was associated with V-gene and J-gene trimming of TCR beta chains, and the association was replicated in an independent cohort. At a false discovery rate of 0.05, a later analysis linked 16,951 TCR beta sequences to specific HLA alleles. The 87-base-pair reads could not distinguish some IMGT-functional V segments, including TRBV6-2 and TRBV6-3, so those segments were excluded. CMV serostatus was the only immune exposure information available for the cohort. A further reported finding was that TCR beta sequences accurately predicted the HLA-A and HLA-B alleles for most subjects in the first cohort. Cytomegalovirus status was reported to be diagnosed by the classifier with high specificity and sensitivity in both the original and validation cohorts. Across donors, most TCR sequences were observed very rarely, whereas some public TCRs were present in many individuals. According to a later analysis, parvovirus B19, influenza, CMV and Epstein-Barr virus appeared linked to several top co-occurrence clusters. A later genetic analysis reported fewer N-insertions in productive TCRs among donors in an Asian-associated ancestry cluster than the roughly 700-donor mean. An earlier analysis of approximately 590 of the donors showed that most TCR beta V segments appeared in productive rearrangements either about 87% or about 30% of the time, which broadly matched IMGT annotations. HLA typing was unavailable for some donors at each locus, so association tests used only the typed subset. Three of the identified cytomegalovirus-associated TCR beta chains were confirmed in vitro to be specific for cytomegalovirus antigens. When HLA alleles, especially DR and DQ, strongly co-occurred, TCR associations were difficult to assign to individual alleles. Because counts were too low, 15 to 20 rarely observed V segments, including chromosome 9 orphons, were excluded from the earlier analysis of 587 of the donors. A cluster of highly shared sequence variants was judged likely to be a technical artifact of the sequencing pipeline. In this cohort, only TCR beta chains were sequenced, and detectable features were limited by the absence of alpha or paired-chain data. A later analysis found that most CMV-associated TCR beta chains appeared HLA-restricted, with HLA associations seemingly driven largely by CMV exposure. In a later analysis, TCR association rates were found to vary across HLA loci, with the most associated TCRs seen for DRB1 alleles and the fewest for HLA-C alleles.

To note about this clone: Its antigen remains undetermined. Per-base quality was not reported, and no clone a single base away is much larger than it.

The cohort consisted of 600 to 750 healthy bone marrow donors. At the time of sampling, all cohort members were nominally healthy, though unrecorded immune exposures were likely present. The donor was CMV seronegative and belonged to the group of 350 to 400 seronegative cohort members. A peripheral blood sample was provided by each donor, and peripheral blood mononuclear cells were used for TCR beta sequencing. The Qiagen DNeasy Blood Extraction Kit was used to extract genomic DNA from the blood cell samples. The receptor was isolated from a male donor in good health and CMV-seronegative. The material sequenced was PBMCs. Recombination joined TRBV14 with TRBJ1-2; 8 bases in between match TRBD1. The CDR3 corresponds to CASSQGQGSGNYGYTF. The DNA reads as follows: TGTGCCAGCAGCCAAGGACAGGGGTCCGGTAACTATGGCTACACCTTC.